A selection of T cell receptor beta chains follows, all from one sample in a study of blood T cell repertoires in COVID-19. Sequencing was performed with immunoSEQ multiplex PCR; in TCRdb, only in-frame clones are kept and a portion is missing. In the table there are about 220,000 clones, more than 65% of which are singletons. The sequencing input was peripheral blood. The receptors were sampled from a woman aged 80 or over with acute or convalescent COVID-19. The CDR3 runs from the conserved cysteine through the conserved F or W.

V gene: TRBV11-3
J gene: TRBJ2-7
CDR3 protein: CASSHRLAGASSEQYF

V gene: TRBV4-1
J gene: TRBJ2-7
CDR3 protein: CASSQDLMDRGGSYEQYF

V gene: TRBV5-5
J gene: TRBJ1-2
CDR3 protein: CASTRPGGPVGYTF

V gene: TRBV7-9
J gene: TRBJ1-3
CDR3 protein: CASSSGTAGNTIYF

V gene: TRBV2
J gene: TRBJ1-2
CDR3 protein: CASSPGMEGTVYGYTF

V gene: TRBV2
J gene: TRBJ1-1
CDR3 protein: CASSGGTGNTEAFF

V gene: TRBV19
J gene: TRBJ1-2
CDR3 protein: CASTDGSLGYYGYTF

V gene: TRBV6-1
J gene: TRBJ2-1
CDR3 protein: CASSEYWTNTLYNEQFF

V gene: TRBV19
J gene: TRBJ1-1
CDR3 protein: CASRETGAWNTEAFF

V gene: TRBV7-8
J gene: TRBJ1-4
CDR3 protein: CASSQTREKLFF

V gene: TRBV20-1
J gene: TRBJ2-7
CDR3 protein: CSASKLDLYEQYF

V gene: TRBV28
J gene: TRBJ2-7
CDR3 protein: CASIPTGFSYEQYF

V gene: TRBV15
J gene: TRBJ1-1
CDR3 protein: CATSRDGSRGAGNTEAFF

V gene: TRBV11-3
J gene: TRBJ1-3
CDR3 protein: CASSLGAFPGNTIYF

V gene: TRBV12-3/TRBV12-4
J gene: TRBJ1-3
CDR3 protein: CAIRPGGGNTIYF

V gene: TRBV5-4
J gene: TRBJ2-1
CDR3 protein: CASSLRGGPGYNEQFF

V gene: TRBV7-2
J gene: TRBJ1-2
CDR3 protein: CASSRPREVRGYTF

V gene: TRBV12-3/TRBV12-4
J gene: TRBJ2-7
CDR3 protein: CASSDYAGYEQYF

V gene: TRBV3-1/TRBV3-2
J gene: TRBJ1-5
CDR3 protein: CASSQDPDISNQPQHF

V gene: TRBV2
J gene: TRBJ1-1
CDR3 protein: CASYPGRNTEAFF

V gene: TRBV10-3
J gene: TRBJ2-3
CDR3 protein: CAISESADRRGTDTQYF

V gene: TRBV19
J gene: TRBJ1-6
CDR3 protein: CASSPGGERSPLHF

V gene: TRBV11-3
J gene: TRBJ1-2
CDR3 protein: CASSYRDRLLTF

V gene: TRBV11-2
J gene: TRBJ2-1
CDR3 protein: CASSPRGSPGISNEQFF

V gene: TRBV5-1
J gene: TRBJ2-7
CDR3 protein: CASNEGLQDKQYF

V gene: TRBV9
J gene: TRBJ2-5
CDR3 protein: CASSVDSRRGGGETQYF

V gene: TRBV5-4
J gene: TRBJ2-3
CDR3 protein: CASSPSARGGTDTQYF

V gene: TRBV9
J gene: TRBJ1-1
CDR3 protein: CASSVNIYTEAFF

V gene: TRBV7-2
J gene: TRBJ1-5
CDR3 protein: CASSLGASNQPQHF

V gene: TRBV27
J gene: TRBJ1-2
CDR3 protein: CASSFSGQDYGYTF

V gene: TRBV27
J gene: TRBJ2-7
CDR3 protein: CASRRASGTATYEQYF

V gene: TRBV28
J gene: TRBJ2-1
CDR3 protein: CASSLIVYGGAEQFF

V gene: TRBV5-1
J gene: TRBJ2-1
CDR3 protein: CASSSGQGVLGEQFF

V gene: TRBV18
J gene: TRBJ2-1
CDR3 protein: CASSLSGGYNEQFF

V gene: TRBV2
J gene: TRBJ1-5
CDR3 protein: CASSEGQNNQPQHF

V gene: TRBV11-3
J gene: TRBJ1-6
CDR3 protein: CASSLGDSPLHF

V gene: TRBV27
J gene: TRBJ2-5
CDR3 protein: CASSSKMIQQETQYF

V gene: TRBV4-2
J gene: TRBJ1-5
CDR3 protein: CASSQERPGTGNNQPQHF

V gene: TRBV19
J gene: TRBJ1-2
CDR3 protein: CASSVRGRGIRMDYGYTF

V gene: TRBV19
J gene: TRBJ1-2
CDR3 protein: CASTTTGGAYGYTF

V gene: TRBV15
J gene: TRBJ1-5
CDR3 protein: CATSPGGSNQPQHF

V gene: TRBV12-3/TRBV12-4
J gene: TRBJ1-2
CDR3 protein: CASRSTGAYGYTF

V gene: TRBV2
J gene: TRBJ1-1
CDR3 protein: CASSGLQGYTEAFF

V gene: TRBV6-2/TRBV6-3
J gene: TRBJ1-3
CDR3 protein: CASSYARPGDSGNTIYF

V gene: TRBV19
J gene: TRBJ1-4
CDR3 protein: CASSRDRGNEKLFF

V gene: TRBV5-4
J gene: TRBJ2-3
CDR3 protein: CASSQTIAGGSTDTQYF

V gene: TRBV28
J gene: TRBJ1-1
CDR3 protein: CASSLSSRGTEAFF

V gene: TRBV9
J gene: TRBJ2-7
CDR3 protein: CASSVGGPRALEQYF

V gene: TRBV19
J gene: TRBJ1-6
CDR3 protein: CASNLGSGTGGSPLHF

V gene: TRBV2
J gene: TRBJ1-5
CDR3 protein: CATGREGGQAQHF

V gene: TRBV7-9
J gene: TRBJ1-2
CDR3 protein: CASSYGTGTDLRYLYGYTF

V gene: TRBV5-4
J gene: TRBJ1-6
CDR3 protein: CASSLGRTANSPLHF

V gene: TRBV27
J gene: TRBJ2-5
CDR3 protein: CASSLGLGVSETQYF

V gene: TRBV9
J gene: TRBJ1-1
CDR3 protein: CASSVGRGTNTEAFF

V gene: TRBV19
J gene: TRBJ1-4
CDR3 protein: CASSSNRGTNEKLFF